The clone carrying this T cell receptor (beta chain) appeared once. The data were obtained in a study of cytomegalovirus exposure and HLA in healthy donors. The study ran its PCR with 60 Vbeta and 13 Jbeta primers. Method: immunoSEQ multiplex PCR; TCRdb's copy keeps in-frame clones and lacks some. Of 70,000 or so clones in the sample, roughly 82% were seen once. The CDR3 is 15 amino acids. CDR1 and CDR2 (germline): MNHEY, SMNVEV (reference sequence). The ends lost 5 bases at V and 4 bases at J; junction bases unmatched: 4. The receptor was isolated from a man between 18 and 35 years old in good health and CMV-seronegative. Sequencing input: PBMCs. J is TRBJ2-7 and V is TRBV27; 14 bases are shared with TRBD2. The CDR3 spells CASSPGLAGVYEQYF. DNA of the CDR3: TGTGCCAGCAGTCCGGGACTAGCGGGAGTTTACGAGCAGTACTTC.